This passage covers 18 T cell receptor beta chains from one sample sequenced in a study of shared clonotypes between healthy human individuals. TCRdb's copy holds only in-frame clones and misses some; the assay was immunoSEQ multiplex PCR. The repertoire consists of about 2 million clones, with around 95% occurring once and the leading ten covering approximately 0.13%. The sequenced sample consisted of naive CD4+ T cells sorted from blood. Subset of the sample: CD45RA+ positively selected. The receptors originated from a man younger than 35 in good health.

A word on this clone: Other DNA variants within this sample encode the same CDR3. The genes are TRBV5-1 and TRBJ2-3; D is uncertain. Trimming shortened V by 5 bases and J by 3 bases, and 4 bases separated the two germline ends. This CDR3 is 11 amino acids long. CDR1 is SGHRS, CDR2 YFSETQ, per germline. CDR3 DNA sequence: TGCGCCAGCAGAGTGACAGATACGCAGTATTTT. Its protein product is CASRVTDTQYF.

The V and J genes are TRBV7-8 and TRBJ2-1, with 9 bases that match TRBD2. The length of the CDR3 is 17 residues. The V gene end was trimmed by 1 base and the J gene end by 4 bases; junction bases not matched to a gene: 8. Germline lookup yields CDR1 SGHVS and CDR2 FQNEAQ. The CDR3 reads CASSLEVSGSIYNEQFF. In DNA form, the CDR3 reads TGTGCCAGCAGCTTAGAGGTTAGCGGGAGTATTTACAATGAGCAGTTCTTC.

The chain links TRBV19 to TRBJ1-2, with D possibly matching TRBD1 (6 bases). CDR3 length equals 12 residues. Germline V gene lookup returns CDR1 LNHDA and CDR2 SQIVND (reference sequence). Trimming left V 10 bases short and J 10 bases short, with 19 bases between. The CDR3 reads CATKWGAEDYTF. The CDR3 bases are TGTGCCACCAAGTGGGGGGCAGAAGACTACACCTTC. Filled out from reference TRBV19 and TRBJ1-2, the complete variable domain reads DGGITQSPKYLFRKEGQNVTLSCEQNLNHDAMYWYRQDPGQGLRLIYYSQIVNDFQKGDIAEGYSVSREKKESFPLTVTSAQKNPTAFYLCATKWGAEDYTFGSGTRLTVV.

The rearrangement links TRBV7-8 to TRBJ1-6; tentatively, D is TRBD1 (6 bases). The germline V and J ends were trimmed by 6 bases and 6 bases, with 15 bases remaining between them. The CDR3 covers 15 residues. Germline CDR1 is SGHVS and CDR2 is FQNEAQ. This CDR3 is CASRLQGILNSPLHF. In DNA form, the CDR3 reads TGTGCCAGCAGGCTACAGGGCATCCTTAATTCACCCCTCCACTTT.

The CDR3 DNA is TGTGCCAGCTCACCGATGACAGGGGCGAATCACGAGCAGTACTTC. It yields the protein CASSPMTGANHEQYF. The chain uses TRBV18 and TRBJ2-7, with TRBD1 identical over 8 bases. J was trimmed by 5 bases and V by 3 bases; bases with no gene match: 9. CDR1 is KGHSH, CDR2 LQKENI, per germline. The CDR3 runs to 15 residues.

The V gene is TRBV6-1, the J gene TRBJ1-2, with TRBD1 as a possible D gene (5 bases). V was cut by 8 bases and J by 0 bases, with 13 bases left in between. CDR3 length: 14 residues. The germline CDR1 and CDR2 sequences are MNHNS and SASEGT. CDR3 nucleotides: TGTGCCAGCCTGGAGGGGCCCGCTAACTATGGCTACACCTTC. Translated: CASLEGPANYGYTF.

This rearrangement joins TRBV5-1 to TRBJ2-2; D call uncertain. The CDR3 has 14 amino acids. Germline V gene lookup returns CDR1 SGHRS and CDR2 YFSETQ. Trimming removed 2 bases from V and 7 bases from J, with 12 bases in between. CDR3 bases: TGCGCCAGCAGCTTATGGATTACTGGCGGGGAGCTGTTTTTT. It is translated as CASSLWITGGELFF.

The rearrangement joins TRBV5-1 to TRBJ1-6; perhaps TRBD1 as D (6 bases). With 3 bases removed from V and 9 bases from J, the gap between germline ends came to 13 bases. There are 14 residues in the CDR3. Germline V gene lookup returns CDR1 SGHRS and CDR2 YFSETQ. For the CDR3, the DNA is TGCGCCAGCAGCTCTACAGGGTACGGTTCACCCCTCCACTTT. Translated: CASSSTGYGSPLHF.

The chain couples TRBV28 to TRBJ1-2, with TRBD1 identical over 7 bases. CDR3 size: 17 residues. Germline trimming cut 6 bases from V and 0 bases from J; bases unmatched to any gene: 13. Looked up from germline, CDR1 is MDHEN and CDR2 is SYDVKM. The CDR3 is CASSLTGTAISNYGYTF. In nucleotides, the CDR3 is TGTGCCAGCAGCTTAACCGGGACAGCGATTTCTAACTATGGCTACACCTTC.

The chain joins TRBV25-1 to TRBJ2-7, with D tentatively TRBD1 (6 bases). Trimming pared 3 bases from V and 5 bases from J, leaving 14 bases between. This CDR3 is built from 14 residues. The germline V gene has CDR1 MGHDK and CDR2 SYGVNS. The CDR3, as DNA: TGTGCCAGCAGTGATAGGGGGTTTCAGGACGAGCAGTACTTC. Amino acids: CASSDRGFQDEQYF.

The rearrangement links TRBV6-5 to TRBJ2-2; tentatively, D is TRBD1 (5 bases). V shed 2 bases and J shed 1 base, with 8 bases lying between them. CDR3 size: 15 residues. Germline V CDR1 and CDR2: MNHEY, SVGAGI. CDR3 coding DNA: TGTGCCAGCAGTTACGCAGACAGGAACACCGGGGAGCTGTTTTTT. Its protein product is CASSYADRNTGELFF.

This rearrangement joins TRBV28 to TRBJ2-3; D is ambiguous. Germline values: CDR1 MDHEN, CDR2 SYDVKM. With 4 bases removed from V and 4 bases from J, the gap between germline ends came to 6 bases. The CDR3 runs to 12 residues. CDR3 amino acids: CASSSRADTQYF. The CDR3 nucleotides read TGTGCCAGCAGTTCACGGGCAGATACGCAGTATTTT.

This clone was recorded only once. The chain employs TRBV7-9 and TRBJ1-1; 10 bases fit TRBD1. V lost 5 bases to trimming and J lost 6 bases; unmatched junction nucleotides: 3. Germline assignment: CDR1 SEHNR and CDR2 FQNEAQ (reference sequence). This CDR3 is built from 13 residues. Here the CDR3 DNA reads TGTGCCAGCAGCCAGACAGGGGGCTCTGAAGCTTTCTTT. This sequence encodes CASSQTGGSEAFF.

The chain carries TRBV4-1 and TRBJ2-1, with TRBD2 matching 8 bases. With V trimmed by 3 bases and J by 0 bases, 4 bases remained unmatched. The CDR3 length is 16 residues. Germline V gene lookup returns CDR1 MGHRA and CDR2 YSYEKL. The CDR3 bases are TGCGCCAGCAGCCAGGGACTAGATCCCTCCTACAATGAGCAGTTCTTC. Translated: CASSQGLDPSYNEQFF.

This clone was observed once. The rearrangement links TRBV7-6 to TRBJ1-6; no definite D call. CDR3 length equals 15 residues. V dropped 0 bases and J dropped 1 base, with 4 bases sitting between them. The germline V gene encodes CDR1 SGHVS and CDR2 FNYEAQ. CDR3 DNA: TGTGCCAGCAGCTTAGCTGTGTCCTATAATTCACCCCTCCACTTT. Its translation: CASSLAVSYNSPLHF.

The chain has TRBV2 and TRBJ2-5; TRBD2 matches 11 bases. The CDR3 runs 14 residues. The germline V gene encodes CDR1 SNHLY and CDR2 FYNNEI. The V segment lost 6 bases and the J segment 2 bases; nucleotides outside the gene matches: 2. CDR3 residues: CASSWTSGQETQYF. The CDR3 DNA is TGTGCCAGCAGCTGGACTAGCGGGCAAGAGACCCAGTACTTC.

The genes are TRBV14 and TRBJ2-3; TRBD1 aligns across 7 bases. Trimming took 1 base from V and 2 from J; bases not matched to a gene: 6. The CDR3 is 16 amino acids. In germline, CDR1 is SGHDN, CDR2 FVKESK. The chain's CDR3 is CASSQAGQSFTDTQYF. The CDR3 DNA follows: TGTGCCAGCAGCCAAGCGGGACAGAGCTTCACAGATACGCAGTATTTT.

V and J are TRBV4-3 and TRBJ2-1, with D unresolved. The length of the CDR3 is 15 residues. V gave up 0 bases and J gave up 1 base, with 7 bases separating them. Germline lookup yields CDR1 LGHNA and CDR2 YSLEER. The DNA of the CDR3 is TGCGCCAGCAGCCAAGAGGCAGCGTCCTACAATGAGCAGTTCTTC. It yields the protein CASSQEAASYNEQFF.